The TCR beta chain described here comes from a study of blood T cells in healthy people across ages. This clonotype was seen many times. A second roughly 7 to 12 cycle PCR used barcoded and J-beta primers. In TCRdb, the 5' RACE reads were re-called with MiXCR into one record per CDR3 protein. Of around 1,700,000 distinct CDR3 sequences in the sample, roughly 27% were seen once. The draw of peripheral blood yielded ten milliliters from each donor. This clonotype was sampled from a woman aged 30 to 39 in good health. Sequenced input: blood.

CDR3 DNA: TGCGCCAGCAGCACGGGAACAGGGTCATACAATGAGCAGTTCTTC. Residues: CASSTGTGSYNEQFF. The chain couples TRBV5-1 to TRBJ2-1; weak D call: TRBD1 (6 bases). The V gene's germline CDR1 is SGHRS and CDR2 YFSETQ. This CDR3 is built from 15 residues. Trimming removed 4 bases at V and 4 bases at J, with 15 bases between.